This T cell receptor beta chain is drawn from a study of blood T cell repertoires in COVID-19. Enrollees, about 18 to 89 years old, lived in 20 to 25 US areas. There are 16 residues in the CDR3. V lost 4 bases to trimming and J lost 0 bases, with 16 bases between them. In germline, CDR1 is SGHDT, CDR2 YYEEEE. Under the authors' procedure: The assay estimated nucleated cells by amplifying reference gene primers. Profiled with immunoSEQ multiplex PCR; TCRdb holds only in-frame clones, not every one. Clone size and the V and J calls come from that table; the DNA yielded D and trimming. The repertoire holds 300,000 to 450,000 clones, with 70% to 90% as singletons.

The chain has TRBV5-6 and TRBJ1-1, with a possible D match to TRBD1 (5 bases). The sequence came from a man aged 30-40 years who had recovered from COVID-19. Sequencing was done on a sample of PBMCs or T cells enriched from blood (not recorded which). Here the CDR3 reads CASSPRGGLLNTEAFF. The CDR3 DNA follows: TGTGCCAGCAGCCCAAGGGGTGGCCTATTGAACACTGAAGCTTTCTTT.